The T cell receptor beta chain under discussion was sequenced for a study of CD8 T cells in ankylosing spondylitis. Findings and limits, study-wide: Within matched ankylosing spondylitis synovial fluid, disease-linked clones were reportedly significantly enriched. A motif of 7 to 9 highly homologous TCR beta variants was seen as apparently characteristic of ankylosing spondylitis blood.

This clonotype was counted ten times or more. Antigen: not known. TCRdb fed the 5' RACE reads into MiXCR, producing one record per CDR3 protein. The table records about 120,000 distinct CDR3 sequences, about an eighth of them present only once. The V end was cut by 0 bases, the J end by 0 bases, with 9 bases between. Germline loops: CDR1 SGHDT, CDR2 YYEEEE. The CDR3 contains 16 residues. This chain connects TRBV5-6 to TRBJ2-2; D might be TRBD1 (6 bases). The sequenced sample consisted of blood, either unsorted or a sorted T cell fraction (not recorded which). The sequence was collected from a female donor with ankylosing spondylitis or in good health (not recorded which). Written as DNA, the CDR3 is TGTGCCAGCAGCTTGGCCCGGACAGCGAACACCGGGGAGCTGTTTTTT. Protein: CASSLARTANTGELFF.